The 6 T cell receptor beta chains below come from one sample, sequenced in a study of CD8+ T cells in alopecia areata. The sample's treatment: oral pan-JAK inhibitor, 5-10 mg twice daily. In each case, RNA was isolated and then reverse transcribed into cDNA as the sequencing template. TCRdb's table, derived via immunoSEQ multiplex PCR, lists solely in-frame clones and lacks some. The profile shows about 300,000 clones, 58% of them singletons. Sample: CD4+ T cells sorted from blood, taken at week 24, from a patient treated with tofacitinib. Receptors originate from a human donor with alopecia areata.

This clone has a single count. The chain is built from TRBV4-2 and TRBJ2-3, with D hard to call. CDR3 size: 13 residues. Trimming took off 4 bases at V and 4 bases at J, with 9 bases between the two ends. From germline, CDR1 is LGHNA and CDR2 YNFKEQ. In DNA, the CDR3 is TGTGCCAGCAGCCCCCAAGGTCCAGATACGCAGTATTTT. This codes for CASSPQGPDTQYF.

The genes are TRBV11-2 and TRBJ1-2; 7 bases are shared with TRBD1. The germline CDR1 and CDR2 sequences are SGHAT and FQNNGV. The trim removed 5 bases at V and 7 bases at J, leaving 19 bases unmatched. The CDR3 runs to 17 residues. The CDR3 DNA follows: TGTGCCAGCAGCACTCTCAGCGGACAGGCTCCAATGGGTGGCTACACCTTC. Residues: CASSTLSGQAPMGGYTF.

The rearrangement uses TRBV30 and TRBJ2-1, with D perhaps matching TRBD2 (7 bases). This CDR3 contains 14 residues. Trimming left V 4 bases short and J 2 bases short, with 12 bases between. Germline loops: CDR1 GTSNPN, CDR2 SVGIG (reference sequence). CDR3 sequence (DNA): TGTGCCTGGAAGAGGGGGGGGACCTACAATGAGCAGTTCTTC. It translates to CAWKRGGTYNEQFF.

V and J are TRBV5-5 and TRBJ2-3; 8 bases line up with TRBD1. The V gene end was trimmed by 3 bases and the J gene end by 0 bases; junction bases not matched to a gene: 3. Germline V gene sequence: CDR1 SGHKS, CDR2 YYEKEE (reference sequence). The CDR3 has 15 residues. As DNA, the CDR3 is TGTGCCAGCAGCTCGCGGACAGGGAGCACAGATACGCAGTATTTT. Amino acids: CASSSRTGSTDTQYF.

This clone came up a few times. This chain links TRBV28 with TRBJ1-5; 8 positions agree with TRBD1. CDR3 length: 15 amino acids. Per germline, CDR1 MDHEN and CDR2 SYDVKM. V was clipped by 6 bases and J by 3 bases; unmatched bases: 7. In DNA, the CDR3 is TGTGCCAGCAGGGATCACAGGGGGAACAATCAGCCCCAGCATTTT. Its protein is CASRDHRGNNQPQHF.

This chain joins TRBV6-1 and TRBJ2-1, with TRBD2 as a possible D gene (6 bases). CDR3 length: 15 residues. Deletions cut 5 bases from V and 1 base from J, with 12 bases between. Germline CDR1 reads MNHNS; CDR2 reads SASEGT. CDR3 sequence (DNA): TGTGCCAGCAGTCCGGGACTTCTGTCCTACAATGAGCAGTTCTTC. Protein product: CASSPGLLSYNEQFF.